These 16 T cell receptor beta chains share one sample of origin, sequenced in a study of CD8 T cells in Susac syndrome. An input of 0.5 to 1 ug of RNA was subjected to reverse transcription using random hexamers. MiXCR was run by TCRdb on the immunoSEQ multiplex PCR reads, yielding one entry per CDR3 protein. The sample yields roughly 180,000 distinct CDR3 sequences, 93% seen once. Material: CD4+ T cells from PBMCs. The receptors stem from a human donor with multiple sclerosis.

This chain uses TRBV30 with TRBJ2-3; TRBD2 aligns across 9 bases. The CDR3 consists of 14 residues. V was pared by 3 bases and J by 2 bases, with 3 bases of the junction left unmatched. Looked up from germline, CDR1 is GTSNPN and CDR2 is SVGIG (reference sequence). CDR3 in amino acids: CAWSRGLATDTQYF. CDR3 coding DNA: TGTGCCTGGAGCCGGGGACTAGCCACAGATACGCAGTATTTT.

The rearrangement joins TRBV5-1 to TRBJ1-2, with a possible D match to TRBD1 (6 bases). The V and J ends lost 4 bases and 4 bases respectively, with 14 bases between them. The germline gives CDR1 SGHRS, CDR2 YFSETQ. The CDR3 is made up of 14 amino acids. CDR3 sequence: CASSPTGLAYGYTF. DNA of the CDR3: TGCGCCAGCAGCCCAACAGGGCTTGCCTATGGCTACACCTTC. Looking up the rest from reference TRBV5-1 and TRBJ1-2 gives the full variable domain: KAGVTQTPRYLIKTRGQQVTLSCSPISGHRSVSWYQQTPGQGLQFLFEYFSETQRNKGNFPGRFSGRQFSNSRSEMNVSTLELGDSALYLCASSPTGLAYGYTFGSGTRLTVV.

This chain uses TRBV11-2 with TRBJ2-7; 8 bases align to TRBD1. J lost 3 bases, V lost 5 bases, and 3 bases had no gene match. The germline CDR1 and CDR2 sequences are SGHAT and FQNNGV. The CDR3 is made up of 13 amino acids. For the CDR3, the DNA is TGTGCCAGCAGCCCCGGGACAGGCTACGAGCAGTACTTC. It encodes CASSPGTGYEQYF.

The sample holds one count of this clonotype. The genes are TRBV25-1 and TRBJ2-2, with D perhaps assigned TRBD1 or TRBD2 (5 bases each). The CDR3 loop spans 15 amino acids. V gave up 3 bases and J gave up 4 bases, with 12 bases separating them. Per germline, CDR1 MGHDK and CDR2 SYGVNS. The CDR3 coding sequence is TGTGCCAGCAGTGACAGGGCAGGGACCACCGGGGAGCTGTTTTTT. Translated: CASSDRAGTTGELFF. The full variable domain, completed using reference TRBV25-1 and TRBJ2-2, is EADIYQTPRYLVIGTGKKITLECSQTMGHDKMYWYQQDPGMELHLIHYSYGVNSTEKGDLSSESTVSRIRTEHFPLTLESARPSHTSQYLCASSDRAGTTGELFFGEGSRLTVL.

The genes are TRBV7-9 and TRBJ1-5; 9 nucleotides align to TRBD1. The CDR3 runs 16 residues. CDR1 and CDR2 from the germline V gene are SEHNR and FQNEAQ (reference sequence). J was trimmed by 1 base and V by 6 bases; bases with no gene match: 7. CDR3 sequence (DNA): TGTGCCAGCAGACAGGCACAGGGGGCGAGCAATCAGCCCCAGCATTTT. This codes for CASRQAQGASNQPQHF.

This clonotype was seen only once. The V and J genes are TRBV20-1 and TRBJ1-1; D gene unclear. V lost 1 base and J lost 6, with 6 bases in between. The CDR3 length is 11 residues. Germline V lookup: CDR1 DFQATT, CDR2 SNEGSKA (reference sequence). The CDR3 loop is CSARVNAEAFF. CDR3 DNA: TGCAGTGCTAGAGTGAATGCTGAAGCTTTCTTT.

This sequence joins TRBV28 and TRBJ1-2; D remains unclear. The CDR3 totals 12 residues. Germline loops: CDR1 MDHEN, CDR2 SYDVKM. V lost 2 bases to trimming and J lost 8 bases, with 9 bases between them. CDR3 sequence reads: CASSLTVPGYTF. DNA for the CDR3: TGTGCCAGCAGTTTAACCGTCCCAGGCTACACCTTC.

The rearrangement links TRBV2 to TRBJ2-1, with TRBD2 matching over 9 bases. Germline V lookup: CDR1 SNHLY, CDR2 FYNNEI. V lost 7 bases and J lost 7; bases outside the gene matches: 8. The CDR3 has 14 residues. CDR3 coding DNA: TGTGCCAGCAAAAGGGGACTAGCCAGGAATGAGCAGTTCTTC. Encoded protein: CASKRGLARNEQFF.

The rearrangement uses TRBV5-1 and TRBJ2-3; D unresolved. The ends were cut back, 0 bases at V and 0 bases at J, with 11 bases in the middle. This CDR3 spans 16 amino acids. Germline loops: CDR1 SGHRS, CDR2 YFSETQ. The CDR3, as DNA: TGCGCCAGCAGCTTGGCCGTTGATCTTAGCACAGATACGCAGTATTTT. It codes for CASSLAVDLSTDTQYF.

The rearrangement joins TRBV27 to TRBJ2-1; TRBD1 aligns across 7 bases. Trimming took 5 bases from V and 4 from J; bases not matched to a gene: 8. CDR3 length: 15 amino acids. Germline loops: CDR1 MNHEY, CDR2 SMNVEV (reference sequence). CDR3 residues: CASSPRQGTYNEQFF. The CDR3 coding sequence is TGTGCCAGCAGTCCCAGACAGGGTACATACAATGAGCAGTTCTTC.

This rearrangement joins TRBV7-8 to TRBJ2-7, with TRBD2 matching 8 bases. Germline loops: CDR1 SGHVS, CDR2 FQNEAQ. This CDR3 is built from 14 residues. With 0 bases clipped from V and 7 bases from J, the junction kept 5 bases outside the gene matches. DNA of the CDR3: TGTGCCAGCAGCTTAGCGCCCGGGAGGGGAGAGCAGTACTTC. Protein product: CASSLAPGRGEQYF.

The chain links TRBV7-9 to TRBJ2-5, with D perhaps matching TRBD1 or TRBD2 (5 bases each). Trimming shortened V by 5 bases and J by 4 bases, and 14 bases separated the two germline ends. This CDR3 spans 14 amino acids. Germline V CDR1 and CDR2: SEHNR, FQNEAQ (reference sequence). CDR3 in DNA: TGTGCCAGCAGCCGATCAGGGACGGTAGAGACCCAGTACTTC. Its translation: CASSRSGTVETQYF.

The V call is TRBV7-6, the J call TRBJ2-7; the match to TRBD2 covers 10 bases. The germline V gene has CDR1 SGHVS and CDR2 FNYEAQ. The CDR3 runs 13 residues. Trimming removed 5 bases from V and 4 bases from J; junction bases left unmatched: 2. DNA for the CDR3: TGTGCCAGCAGCAGGACTAGCGGATACGAGCAGTACTTC. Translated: CASSRTSGYEQYF.

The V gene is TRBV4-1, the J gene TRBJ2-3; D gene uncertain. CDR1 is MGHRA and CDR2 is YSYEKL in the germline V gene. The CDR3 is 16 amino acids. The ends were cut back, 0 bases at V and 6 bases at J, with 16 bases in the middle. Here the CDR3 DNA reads TGCGCCAGCAGCCAAGATGTGGGCCGTCGGCTGGATACGCAGTATTTT. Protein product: CASSQDVGRRLDTQYF.

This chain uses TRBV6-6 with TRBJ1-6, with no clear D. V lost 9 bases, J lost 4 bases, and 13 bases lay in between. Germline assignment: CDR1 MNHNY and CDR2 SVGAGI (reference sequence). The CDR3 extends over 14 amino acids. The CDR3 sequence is CASQVPGYNSPLHF. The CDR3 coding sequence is TGTGCCAGTCAGGTTCCGGGATATAATTCACCCCTCCACTTT.

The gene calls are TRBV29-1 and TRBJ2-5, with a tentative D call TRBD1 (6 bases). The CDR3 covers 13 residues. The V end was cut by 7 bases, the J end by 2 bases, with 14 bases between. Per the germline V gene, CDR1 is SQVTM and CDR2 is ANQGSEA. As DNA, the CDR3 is TGCAGCGCCACTCGGGACACTCAAGAGACCCAGTACTTC. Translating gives CSATRDTQETQYF.